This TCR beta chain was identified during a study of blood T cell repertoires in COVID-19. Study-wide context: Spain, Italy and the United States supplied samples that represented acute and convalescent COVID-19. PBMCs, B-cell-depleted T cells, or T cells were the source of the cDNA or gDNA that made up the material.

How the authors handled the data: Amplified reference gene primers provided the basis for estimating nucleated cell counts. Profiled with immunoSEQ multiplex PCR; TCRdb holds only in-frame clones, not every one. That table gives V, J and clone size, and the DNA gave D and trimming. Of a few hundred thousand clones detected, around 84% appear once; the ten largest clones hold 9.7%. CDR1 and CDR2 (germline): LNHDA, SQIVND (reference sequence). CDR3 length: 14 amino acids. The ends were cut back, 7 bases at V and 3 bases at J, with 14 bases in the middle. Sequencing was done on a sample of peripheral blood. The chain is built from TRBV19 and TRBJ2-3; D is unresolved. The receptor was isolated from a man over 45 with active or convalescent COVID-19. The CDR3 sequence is CASTPPGQTDTQYF. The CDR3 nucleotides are TGTGCCAGTACCCCCCCGGGTCAGACAGATACGCAGTATTTT.